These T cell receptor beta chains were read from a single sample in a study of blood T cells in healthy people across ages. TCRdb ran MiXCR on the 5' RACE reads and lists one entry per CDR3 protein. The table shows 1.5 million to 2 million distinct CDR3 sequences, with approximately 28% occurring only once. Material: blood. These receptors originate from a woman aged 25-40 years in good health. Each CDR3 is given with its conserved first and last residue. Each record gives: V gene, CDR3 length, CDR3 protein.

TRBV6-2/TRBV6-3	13	CASSYGTHYGYTF
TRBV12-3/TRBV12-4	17	CASNWDPSGMTDNEQFF
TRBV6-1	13	CATSTYTYSPLHF
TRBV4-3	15	CASSTHGGPHYGYTF
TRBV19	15	CASSKAQGGTYGYTF
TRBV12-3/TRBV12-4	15	CASSQQGATRDTQYF
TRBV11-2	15	CASSLQGGHSYEQYF
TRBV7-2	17	CASSLVVDRLSTDTQYF
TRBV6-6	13	CASSAQGSGELFF
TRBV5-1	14	CASADRDFQETQYF
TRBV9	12	CASRGTNNEQFF
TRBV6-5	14	CASRRHRSSETQYF
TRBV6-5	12	CASRRDSREQFF
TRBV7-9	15	CASSLGFSKTDTQYF
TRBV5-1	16	CASSLVGLSETKTQYF
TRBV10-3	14	CAIRETGLTGELFF
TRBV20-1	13	CSASPRGHTEAFF
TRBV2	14	CASSEEPRGTEAFF